This T cell receptor beta chain derives from a study of blood T cell repertoires in COVID-19. Study at large: The United States, Italy and Spain supplied acute and convalescent COVID-19 samples. T cells, B-cell-depleted T cells, or PBMCs provided the cDNA or gDNA that served as material.

The CDR3 has 10 residues. V was shortened by 8 bases and J by 9 bases, with 8 bases between the two germline ends. The assay was immunoSEQ multiplex PCR, and TCRdb's table has in-frame clones only and misses some. This sample yields approximately 150,000 clones, of which roughly 85% are seen a single time; 1% to 1.2% belongs to the top ten. The chain recombines TRBV12-3 or TRBV12-4 with TRBJ2-1; D is unresolved. The sequenced sample consisted of peripheral blood. The TCR comes from a middle-aged man with acute or convalescent COVID-19. The CDR3 nucleotides are TGTGCCAGCGGGCGTTCTGAGCAGTTCTTC. This sequence encodes CASGRSEQFF.